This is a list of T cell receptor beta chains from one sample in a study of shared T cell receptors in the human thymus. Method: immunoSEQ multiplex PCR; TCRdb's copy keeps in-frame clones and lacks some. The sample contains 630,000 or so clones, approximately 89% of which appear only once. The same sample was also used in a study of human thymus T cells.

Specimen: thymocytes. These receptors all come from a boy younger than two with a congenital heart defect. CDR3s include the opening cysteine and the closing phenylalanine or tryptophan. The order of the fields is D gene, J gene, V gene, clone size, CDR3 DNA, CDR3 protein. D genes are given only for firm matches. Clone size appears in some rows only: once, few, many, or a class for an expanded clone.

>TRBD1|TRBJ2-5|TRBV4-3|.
TGCGCCAGCAGCCTCAGCCCGGGGACAGCCGATCAAGAGACCCAGTACTTC
CASSLSPGTADQETQYF
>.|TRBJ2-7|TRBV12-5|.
TGTGCTAGTGGTTTGGTACAGGACGGACGCGGCGAAATTCGGGACGAGCAGTACTTC
CASGLVQDGRGEIRDEQYF
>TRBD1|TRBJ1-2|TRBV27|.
TGTGCCAGCAGTACACACTACGACAGGGACAATGGCTACACCTTC
CASSTHYDRDNGYTF
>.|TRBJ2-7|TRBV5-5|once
TGTGCCAGCACCCCGGGTGGGGGCAACACCTACGAGCAGTACTTC
CASTPGGGNTYEQYF
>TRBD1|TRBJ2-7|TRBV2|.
TGTGCCAGCAGTGTTGGGGACAGAGCCTACGAGCAGTACTTC
CASSVGDRAYEQYF
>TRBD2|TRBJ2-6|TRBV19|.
TGTGCCAGTAGTAAAGTGGGACTAGCGGGAACTGGGGCCAACGTCCTGACTTTC
CASSKVGLAGTGANVLTF
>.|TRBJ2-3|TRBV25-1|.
TGTGCCAGCATGGATACTATACCGGGGATAACAGATACGCAGTATTTT
CASMDTIPGITDTQYF
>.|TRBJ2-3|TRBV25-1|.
TGTGCCAGCGGTATGGCTTCTTACACAGATACGCAGTATTTT
CASGMASYTDTQYF
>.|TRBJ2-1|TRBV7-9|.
TGTGCCAGCAGCTCACCAACAGGGTGGAACAATGAGCAGTTCTTC
CASSSPTGWNNEQFF
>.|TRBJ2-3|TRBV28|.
TGTGCCAGCAGTACACCGTATAACCGGGACTTAGGGGCCACAGATACGCAGTATTTT
CASSTPYNRDLGATDTQYF
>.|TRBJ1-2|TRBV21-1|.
TGTGCCAGCAGCACCTCACTCTATGGCTACACCTTC
CASSTSLYGYTF
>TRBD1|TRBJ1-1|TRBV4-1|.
TGCGCCAGCAGCCAAGCCGCGCCCACAGGGGTGACTGAAGCTTTCTTT
CASSQAAPTGVTEAFF
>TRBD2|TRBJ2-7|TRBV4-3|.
TGCGCCAGCAGCCAAGATCGACGACTAGCGGGCGGCGAGCAGTACTTC
CASSQDRRLAGGEQYF
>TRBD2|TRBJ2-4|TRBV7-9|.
TGTGCCAGCAGCTTTAGTAAAACTAGCGGGAGAGGATGGCGGTACTTC
CASSFSKTSGRGWRYF
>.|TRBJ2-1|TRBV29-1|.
TGCAGCGTTGAGTACGGGAGAGGGCGGGTCAATGAGCAGTTCTTC
CSVEYGRGRVNEQFF
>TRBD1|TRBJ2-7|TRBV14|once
TGTGCCAGCAGCCCCGGGACAGGGGTCTACGAGCAGTACTTC
CASSPGTGVYEQYF
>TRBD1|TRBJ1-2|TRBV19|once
TGTGCCAGTAGTCCCGGGACAGGGACGATGGGTGGCTACACCTTC
CASSPGTGTMGGYTF
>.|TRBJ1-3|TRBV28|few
TGTGCCAGCAGTTCCCCGGAGGATCGGCACACCATATATTTT
CASSSPEDRHTIYF
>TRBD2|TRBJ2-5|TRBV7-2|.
TGTGCCAGCAGCTTACTAGCGGATGAGACCCAGTACTTC
CASSLLADETQYF
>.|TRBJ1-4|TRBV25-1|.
TGTGCCAGCAGTGAATTCGGGCAGGGTCTCGGAAAACTGTTTTTT
CASSEFGQGLGKLFF
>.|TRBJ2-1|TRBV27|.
TGTGCCAGCAGCCCACAGGGCTACAATGAGCAGTTCTTC
CASSPQGYNEQFF
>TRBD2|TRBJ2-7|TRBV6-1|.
TGTGCCAGCAGTGAACAAGGGGGACTAGCTCACCCACACGAGCAGTACTTC
CASSEQGGLAHPHEQYF
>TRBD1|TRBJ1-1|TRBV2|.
TGTGCCAGCAGTGAAGCGCTTGGACAGGAGAAGAACACTGAAGCTTTCTTT
CASSEALGQEKNTEAFF
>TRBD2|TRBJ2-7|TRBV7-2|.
TGTGCCAGCAGCCCCCGGGGGGTTTACGAGCAGTACTTC
CASSPRGVYEQYF
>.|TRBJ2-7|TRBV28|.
TGTGCCAGCACCGCGGGACAGCACCGTTACGAGCAGTACTTC
CASTAGQHRYEQYF
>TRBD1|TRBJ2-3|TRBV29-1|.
TGCAGCGTTGAAGGACAGGGAGCCACAGATACGCAGTATTTT
CSVEGQGATDTQYF
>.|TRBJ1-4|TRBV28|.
TGTGCCAGCAGTTCGCCTACGGGTAATGAAAAACTGTTTTTT
CASSSPTGNEKLFF
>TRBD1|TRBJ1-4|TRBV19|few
TGTGCCAGTAGTATGTGTGGGACAGGGACTGAAAAACTGTTTTTT
CASSMCGTGTEKLFF
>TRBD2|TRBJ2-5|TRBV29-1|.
TGCAGCGCCCGGGCGGGGGGCAGGGAAGAGACCCAGTACTTC
CSARAGGREETQYF
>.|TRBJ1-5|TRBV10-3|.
TGTGCCATCAGTGAGGAGTCCCAGCCCCAGCATTTT
CAISEESQPQHF
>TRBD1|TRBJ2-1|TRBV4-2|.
TGTGCCAGCAGCCAAGATCCAAGATGGACCGGGACAGAAAACAATGAGCAGTTCTTC
CASSQDPRWTGTENNEQFF
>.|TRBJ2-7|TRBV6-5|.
TGTGCCAGCAGCCTAGTCGTAGACGGAGACTACGAGCAGTACTTC
CASSLVVDGDYEQYF
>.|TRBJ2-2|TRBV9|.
TGTGCCAGCAGCGTAGTAGCATCCGGGGAGCTGTTTTTT
CASSVVASGELFF
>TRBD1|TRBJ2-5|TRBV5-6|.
TGTGCCAGCAGACCCGGACAGGGCGGGACCCAGTACTTC
CASRPGQGGTQYF
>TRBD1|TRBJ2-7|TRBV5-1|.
TGCGCCAGCAGCTTACCCAAAGACTTGGGGACAGGGCGCTCCTACGAGCAGTACTTC
CASSLPKDLGTGRSYEQYF
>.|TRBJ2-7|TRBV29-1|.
TGCAGCGGTACACGGGGTCCCCACGAGCAGTACTTC
CSGTRGPHEQYF
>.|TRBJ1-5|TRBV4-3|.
TGCGCCAGCAGCCAAGGACAGGCTGGGGGTGGCAATCAGCCCCAGCATTTT
CASSQGQAGGGNQPQHF
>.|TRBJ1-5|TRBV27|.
TGTGCCAGCAGCCAGGGGATGAGCAATCAGCCCCAGCATTTT
CASSQGMSNQPQHF
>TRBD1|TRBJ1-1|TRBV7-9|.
TGTGCCAGCAGCCGCTACCCGGGACAGGGATTGATTACTGAAGCTTTCTTT
CASSRYPGQGLITEAFF
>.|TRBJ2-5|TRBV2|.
TGTGCCAGCAGTGTAGTAAAGGACTACCTCCAAGAGACCCAGTACTTC
CASSVVKDYLQETQYF
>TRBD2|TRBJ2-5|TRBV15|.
TGTGCCACCAGCCTTACTAGCGGGACCATCCAAGAGACCCAGTACTTC
CATSLTSGTIQETQYF
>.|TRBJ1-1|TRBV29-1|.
TGCAGCGTTGAAGACGGACAGTTGAACACTGAAGCTTTCTTT
CSVEDGQLNTEAFF
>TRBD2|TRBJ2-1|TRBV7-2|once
TGTGCCAGCAGCCGGAGACTAGCGGGAGGGGTTTACAATGAGCAGTTCTTC
CASSRRLAGGVYNEQFF
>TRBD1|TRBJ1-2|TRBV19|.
TGTGCCAGTAGCCCGGGACAGGGTAATGGCTACACCTTC
CASSPGQGNGYTF
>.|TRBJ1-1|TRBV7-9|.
TGTGCCAGCAGCTATTCCAGCACTGAAGCTTTCTTT
CASSYSSTEAFF
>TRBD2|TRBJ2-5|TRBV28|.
TGTGCCAGCAGTCCAGCGGGAGTTGTGGAGACCCAGTACTTC
CASSPAGVVETQYF
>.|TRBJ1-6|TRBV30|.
TGTGCCTGGCGAAAGGGGGGGTCCTATAATTCACCCCTCCACTTT
CAWRKGGSYNSPLHF
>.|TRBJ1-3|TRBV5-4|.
TGTGCCAGCAGCATTCTGGCATATTTT
CASSILAYF
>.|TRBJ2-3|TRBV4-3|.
TGCGCCAGCAGCCAAGGAGGGTCGGAGGTGGGCACCGATACGCAGTATTTT
CASSQGGSEVGTDTQYF
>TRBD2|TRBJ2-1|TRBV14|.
TGTGCCAGCAGCCAAGAACTCGGCGGGAGGGCCGGTCTGGGGCAGTTCTTC
CASSQELGGRAGLGQFF
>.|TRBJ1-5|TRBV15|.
TGTGCCACCAGCAGAGGCCGGGACAAGGCTAGCAATCAGCCCCAGCATTTT
CATSRGRDKASNQPQHF
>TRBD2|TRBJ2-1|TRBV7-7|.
TGTGCTAGCAGCTTAGCGGAGGCGGGGGGGCCGTTAGATGAGCAGTTCTTC
CASSLAEAGGPLDEQFF
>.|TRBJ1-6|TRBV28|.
TGTGCCAGCAGTTTAGACTGTTCCGGGCCCGGAGGTTCACCCCTCCACTTT
CASSLDCSGPGGSPLHF
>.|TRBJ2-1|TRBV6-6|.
TGTGCCAGCAGTTACACACCCGAACATGAGCAGTTCTTC
CASSYTPEHEQFF
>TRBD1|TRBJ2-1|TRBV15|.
TGTGCCACCAGCAGCGCCAGGGGGCCTCACAATGAGCAGTTCTTC
CATSSARGPHNEQFF